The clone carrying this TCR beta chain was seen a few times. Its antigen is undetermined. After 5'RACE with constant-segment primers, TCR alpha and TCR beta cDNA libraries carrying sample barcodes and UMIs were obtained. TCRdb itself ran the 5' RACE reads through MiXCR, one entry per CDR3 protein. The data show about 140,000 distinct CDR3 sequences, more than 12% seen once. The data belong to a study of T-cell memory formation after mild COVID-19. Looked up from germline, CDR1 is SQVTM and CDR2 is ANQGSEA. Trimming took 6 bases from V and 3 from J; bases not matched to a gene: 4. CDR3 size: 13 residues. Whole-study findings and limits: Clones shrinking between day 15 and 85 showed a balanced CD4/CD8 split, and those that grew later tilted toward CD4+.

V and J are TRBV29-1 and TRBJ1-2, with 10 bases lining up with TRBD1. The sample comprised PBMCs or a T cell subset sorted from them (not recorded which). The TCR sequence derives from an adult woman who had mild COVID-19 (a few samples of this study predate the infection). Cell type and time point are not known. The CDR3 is CSVRDRGHYGYTF. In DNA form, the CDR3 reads TGCAGCGTGAGGGACAGGGGCCACTATGGCTACACCTTC. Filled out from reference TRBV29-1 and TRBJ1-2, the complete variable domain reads SAVISQKPSRDICQRGTSLTIQCQVDSQVTMMFWYRQQPGQSLTLIATANQGSEATYESGFVIDKFPISRPNLTFSTLTVSNMSPEDSSIYLCSVRDRGHYGYTFGSGTRLTVV.